Listed below are T cell receptor beta chains from one sample, sequenced in a study of response to subunit inactivated influenza vaccine. MiXCR, run by TCRdb on the RT-PCR reads, gives a single entry per CDR3 protein. The profile shows about 700,000 distinct CDR3 sequences, more than 11% of them singletons. The sample was PBMCs from blood, taken 14 days before vaccination. All receptors derive from a man aged 45-65 years who received an inactivated influenza vaccine. Each CDR3 is given with its conserved first and last residue. D genes are given only for firm matches. The size entry is marked missing in some rows and otherwise reads once, few, many or a size class.

clone_size j_call d_call v_call cdr3_nt cdr3_aa
NA TRBJ2-5 TRBD2 TRBV28 TGTGCCAGCAGTTCGACTAGCGGGAGGTTGGAGACCCAGTACTTC CASSSTSGRLETQYF
NA TRBJ2-1 NA TRBV3-1 TGTGCCAGCAGCCAAGTATCGGGCTCCAACAATGAGCAGTTCTTC CASSQVSGSNNEQFF
few TRBJ2-1 TRBD1 TRBV5-8 TGTGCCAGCAGCTTGGGGTACAGGGGATACAATGAGCAGTTCTTC CASSLGYRGYNEQFF
NA TRBJ1-2 NA TRBV28 TGTGCCAGCAGCCGGGACGGGACTATGGCTAACACCTTC CASSRDGTMANTF
NA TRBJ2-1 NA TRBV30 TGTGCCTGTGTTGGGGTACGGGCGGACTCATCCAATGAGCAGTTCTTC CACVGVRADSSNEQFF
few TRBJ2-1 TRBD1 TRBV24-1 TGTGCCACCGCCGGGACAGGGGACAATGAGCAGTTCTTC CATAGTGDNEQFF
few TRBJ2-7 NA TRBV20-1 TGCAGTGCTGGCGACAGACTTCTCTCCTACGAGCAGTACTTC CSAGDRLLSYEQYF
NA TRBJ2-1 TRBD2 TRBV11-2 TGTGCCAGCAGCTTAGGGTCTTATAGCGGGAGCTCCTACAATGAGCAGTTCTTC CASSLGSYSGSSYNEQFF
many TRBJ2-7 NA TRBV7-2 TGTGCCAGCAGCTTAGGTGGGGGGATCGAGCAGTACTTC CASSLGGGIEQYF
NA TRBJ2-7 TRBD1 TRBV6-5 TGTGCCAGCAGTTACTCGGGACAGGGGGTAAACTACGAGCAGTACTTC CASSYSGQGVNYEQYF
many TRBJ2-5 NA TRBV12-3/TRBV12-4 TGTGCCAGCAGTTTGAGTAAAGGGACCCAGTACTTC CASSLSKGTQYF
few TRBJ2-7 NA TRBV29-1 TGCAGCGTTGAAATCTGGCCCACCATGGCCTACGAGCAGTACTTC CSVEIWPTMAYEQYF
NA TRBJ2-7 TRBD1 TRBV5-1 TGCGCCAGCAGCTTGGCCCGGTCCCGGACAGGGGGGTACGAGCAGTACTTC CASSLARSRTGGYEQYF
few TRBJ1-1 NA TRBV29-1 TGCAGCGTTGCGGCCAGATTATCCACTGAAGCTTTCTTT CSVAARLSTEAFF
many TRBJ1-2 TRBD1 TRBV7-2 TGTGCCAGCAGCCCCGGACAGGGGGTCTATGGCTACACCTTC CASSPGQGVYGYTF
few TRBJ1-5 NA TRBV7-8 TGTGCCAGCAGCTTAGCTTTCGGGGAGAATCAGCCCCAGCATTTT CASSLAFGENQPQHF
few TRBJ2-1 NA TRBV14 TGTGCCAGCAGCCTCCGACGTGGCTCCTACAATGAGCAGTTCTTC CASSLRRGSYNEQFF
NA TRBJ2-7 NA TRBV18 TGTGCCAGCTCACCACCGATGACCCCGGGCCACGAGCAGTACTTC CASSPPMTPGHEQYF